Below, 17 T cell receptor beta chains from the same sample are listed, as sequenced in a study of T-cell reconstitution after alpha-beta-depleted transplantation in children. It was with unique molecular identifiers that the TCRbeta library was prepared. TCRdb re-derived calls from the PCR reads in MiXCR, one entry per CDR3 protein. The sample consists of hundreds of thousands of distinct CDR3 sequences, around a third of them appearing once. This specimen was PBMCs from the stem cell graft donor, taken from the stem cell graft. The source of these receptors is a human donor who donated a stem cell graft to a child with aplastic anemia.

The sample holds a few counts of this clonotype. The chain recombines TRBV12-3 or TRBV12-4 with TRBJ1-2, with D possibly being TRBD1 (5 bases). The CDR3 sequence is 12 residues long. The V end was cut by 4 bases, the J end by 8 bases, with 11 bases between. In nucleotides, the CDR3 is TGTGCCAGCAGTTGGGGCACCCCCGGCTACACCTTC. Protein product: CASSWGTPGYTF.

The chain uses TRBV20-1 and TRBJ1-1, with D maybe TRBD1 (6 bases). The CDR3 consists of 14 residues. CDR1 and CDR2 (germline): DFQATT, SNEGSKA (reference sequence). Trimming took off 2 bases at V and 1 base at J, with 11 bases between the two ends. CDR3 DNA: TGCAGTGCTAGACGACTACAGGGGAACACTGAAGCTTTCTTT. As protein: CSARRLQGNTEAFF.

J is TRBJ2-3 and V is TRBV7-3; 9 bases line up with TRBD2. This CDR3 spans 15 amino acids. V gave up 5 bases and J gave up 5 bases; unmatched junction bases: 8. Germline lookup yields CDR1 SGHTA and CDR2 FQGTGA. The CDR3 reads CASSPMLAGRDTQYF. The CDR3 DNA sequence: TGTGCCAGCAGCCCCATGCTAGCGGGAAGAGATACGCAGTATTTT.

This clonotype was observed once. V is TRBV28 and J is TRBJ2-4; perhaps TRBD2 as D (5 bases). The CDR3 loop spans 16 amino acids. The germline V gene encodes CDR1 MDHEN and CDR2 SYDVKM. V shed 0 bases and J shed 0 bases, with 9 bases lying between them. CDR3 DNA sequence: TGTGCCAGCAGTTTATGGAAGCGGCTAGCCAAAAACATTCAGTACTTC. It yields the protein CASSLWKRLAKNIQYF.

This clonotype came up a few times. The chain couples TRBV28 to TRBJ2-2; D may match TRBD1 or TRBD2 (5 bases each). The CDR3 has 16 amino acids. V was shortened by 3 bases and J by 6 bases, with 17 bases between the two germline ends. Looked up from germline, CDR1 is MDHEN and CDR2 is SYDVKM. The CDR3 spells CASSLGEWKAAGELFF. As DNA, the CDR3 is TGTGCCAGCAGTTTGGGGGAGTGGAAAGCGGCCGGGGAGCTGTTTTTT.

This chain joins TRBV12-3 or TRBV12-4 and TRBJ2-7, with D hard to call. The germline V and J ends were trimmed by 3 bases and 2 bases, with 14 bases remaining between them. The length of the CDR3 is 15 residues. CDR3 residues: CASSFHPGPTYEQYV. CDR3 sequence (DNA): TGTGCCAGCAGTTTCCACCCGGGTCCAACCTACGAGCAGTACGTC.

This clonotype was seen a handful of times. This chain connects TRBV20-1 to TRBJ1-1, with TRBD1 as a possible D gene (6 bases). Germline values: CDR1 DFQATT, CDR2 SNEGSKA (reference sequence). V was trimmed by 1 base and J by 2 bases, leaving 11 bases between them. This CDR3 region has 14 residues. CDR3 sequence (DNA): TGCAGTGCTAGAGCGGGGGGCCCCAACACTGAAGCTTTCTTT. Its translation: CSARAGGPNTEAFF.

The CDR3 here is CASSQDRRMEQFF. The CDR3 DNA sequence: TGTGCCAGCAGCCAAGATCGACGGATGGAGCAGTTCTTC. The V call is TRBV3-1, the J call TRBJ2-1; D call uncertain. Germline values: CDR1 LGHDT, CDR2 YNNKEL (reference sequence). This CDR3 is built from 13 residues. Trimming pared 0 bases from V and 10 bases from J, leaving 10 bases between.

The rearrangement links TRBV6-5 to TRBJ2-7; the D gene is possibly TRBD1 (5 bases). Germline V gene lookup returns CDR1 MNHEY and CDR2 SVGAGI. The CDR3 covers 15 residues. V was pared by 0 bases and J by 0 bases, with 9 bases between. CDR3 sequence (DNA): TGTGCCAGCAGTTACTCGGGGCAAAGCTCCTACGAGCAGTACGTC. This gives the protein CASSYSGQSSYEQYV.

The V call is TRBV29-1, the J call TRBJ2-1, with D possibly being TRBD2 (5 bases). CDR1 and CDR2 (germline): SQVTM, ANQGSEA. The CDR3 has 14 residues. With 7 bases removed from V and 4 bases from J, the gap between germline ends came to 17 bases. The CDR3 DNA reads TGCAGCGGGACTTACAGCGGTCAATACAATGAGCAGTTCTTC. This sequence encodes CSGTYSGQYNEQFF.

The rearrangement joins TRBV5-6 to TRBJ2-3; 10 positions agree with TRBD2. V lost 3 bases, J lost 4 bases, and 11 bases stayed unmatched. Looked up from germline, CDR1 is SGHDT and CDR2 is YYEEEE. This CDR3 region has 17 residues. CDR3 region: CASSWGASGSAADTQYF. CDR3 bases: TGTGCCAGCAGCTGGGGGGCTAGCGGGAGTGCCGCAGATACGCAGTATTTT.

This clonotype was observed a single time. This chain connects TRBV6-2 or TRBV6-3 to TRBJ2-7, with 8 bases identical to TRBD1. After removal of 6 bases from V and 2 bases from J, the junction contained 6 bases not matched to a gene. Per the germline V gene, CDR1 is MNHEY and CDR2 is SVGEGT. The CDR3 length is 14 residues. The CDR3 region is CASRGTGQTYEQYV. CDR3 bases: TGTGCCAGCAGAGGGACAGGCCAAACCTACGAGCAGTACGTC.

The gene calls are TRBV7-9 and TRBJ2-7, with D unresolved. The CDR3 consists of 12 residues. V lost 7 bases and J lost 5, with 12 bases in between. Germline assignment: CDR1 SEHNR and CDR2 FQNEAQ (reference sequence). CDR3 in DNA: TGTGCCAGCACCAGGACGGAGAACGAGCAGTACTTC. It yields the protein CASTRTENEQYF.

The genes are TRBV4-3 and TRBJ2-2; no clear D gene. CDR1 and CDR2 (germline): LGHNA, YSLEER. CDR3 length: 14 amino acids. V lost 0 bases to trimming and J lost 1 base, with 3 bases between them. This chain's CDR3 is CASSQDGNTGELFF. CDR3 coding DNA: TGCGCCAGCAGCCAAGATGGGAACACCGGGGAGCTGTTTTTT.

This clonotype appeared a few times. The chain recombines TRBV29-1 with TRBJ1-2; D gene ambiguous. This CDR3 comprises 11 residues. The germline V gene has CDR1 SQVTM and CDR2 ANQGSEA. V was pared by 4 bases and J by 3 bases, with 6 bases between. The CDR3 sequence is CSVGSDYGYTF. CDR3 bases: TGCAGCGTTGGTAGTGACTATGGCTACACCTTC.

The chain has TRBV18 and TRBJ1-4; a possible D gene is TRBD1 (5 bases). The CDR3 spans 14 residues. V shed 7 bases and J shed 0 bases, with 9 bases lying between them. Germline CDR1 and CDR2: KGHSH and LQKENI. CDR3 nucleotide sequence: TGTGCCAGCTTTGCAGGGACAACTAATGAAAAACTGTTTTTT. As protein: CASFAGTTNEKLFF.

The genes are TRBV7-2 and TRBJ2-7; D unresolved. This CDR3 spans 14 amino acids. The V gene lost 5 bases and the J gene lost 9 bases, with 20 bases spanning the gap. Germline CDR1 is SGHTA and CDR2 is FQGNSA. CDR3 bases: TGTGCCAGCAGCCCCGCCGGCCCCCCCGTGATGCAGTACTTC. Translated, it gives CASSPAGPPVMQYF. Supplemented by reference TRBV7-2 and TRBJ2-7, the full variable domain reads GAGVSQSPSNKVTEKGKDVELRCDPISGHTALYWYRQSLGQGLEFLIYFQGNSAPDKSGLPSDRFSAERTGGSVSTLTIQRTQQEDSAVYLCASSPAGPPVMQYFGPGTRLTVT.